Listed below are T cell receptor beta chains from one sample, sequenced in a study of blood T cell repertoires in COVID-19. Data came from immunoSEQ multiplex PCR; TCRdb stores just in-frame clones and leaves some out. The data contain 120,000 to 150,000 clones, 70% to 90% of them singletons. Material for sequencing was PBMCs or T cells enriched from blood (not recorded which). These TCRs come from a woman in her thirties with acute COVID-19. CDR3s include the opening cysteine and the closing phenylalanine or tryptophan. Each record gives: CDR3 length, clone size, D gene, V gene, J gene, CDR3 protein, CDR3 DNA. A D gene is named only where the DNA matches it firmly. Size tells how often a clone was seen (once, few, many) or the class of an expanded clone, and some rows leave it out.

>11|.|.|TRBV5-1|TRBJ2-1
CASSSANEQFF
TGCGCCAGCAGCAGCGCCAATGAGCAGTTCTTC
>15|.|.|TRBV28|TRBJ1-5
CASSLGFYGNQPQHF
TGTGCCAGCAGTTTGGGCTTTTATGGCAATCAGCCCCAGCATTTT
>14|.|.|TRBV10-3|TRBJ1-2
CAISEPGLNYGYTF
TGTGCCATCAGTGAGCCAGGATTAAACTATGGCTACACCTTC
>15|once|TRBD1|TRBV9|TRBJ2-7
CASSVLDRGGYEQYF
TGTGCCAGCAGCGTATTAGACAGGGGCGGCTACGAGCAGTACTTC
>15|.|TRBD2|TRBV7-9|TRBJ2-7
CASSLEGGSIYEQYF
TGTGCCAGCAGCTTAGAGGGCGGGAGCATCTACGAGCAGTACTTC
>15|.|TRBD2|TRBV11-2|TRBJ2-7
CASSLDSTSAYEQYF
TGTGCCAGCAGCTTAGACTCAACTAGCGCCTACGAGCAGTACTTC
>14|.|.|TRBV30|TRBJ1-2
CAWSVSVLSYGYTF
TGTGCCTGGAGTGTATCCGTCCTTTCCTATGGCTACACCTTC
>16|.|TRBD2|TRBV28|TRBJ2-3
CASSLISGSGPDTQYF
TGTGCCAGCAGCCTCATTAGCGGGAGCGGGCCAGATACGCAGTATTTT
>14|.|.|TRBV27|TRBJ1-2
CASSPGEGGFGYTF
TGTGCCAGCAGTCCTGGAGAGGGCGGCTTTGGCTACACCTTC
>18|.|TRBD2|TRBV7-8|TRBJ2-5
CASSLPLAVAGAGETQYF
TGTGCCAGCAGCTTACCCCTGGCGGTAGCGGGAGCAGGGGAGACCCAGTACTTC
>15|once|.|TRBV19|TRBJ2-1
CASSNRDLLNNEQFF
TGTGCCAGTAGTAACCGGGACTTACTTAACAATGAGCAGTTCTTC
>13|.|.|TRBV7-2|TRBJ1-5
CASSPQIHQPQHF
TGTGCCAGCAGCCCACAGATTCATCAGCCCCAGCATTTT
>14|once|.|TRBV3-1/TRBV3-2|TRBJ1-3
CASSQGDRGNTIYF
TGTGCCAGCAGCCAAGGCGACAGAGGAAACACCATATATTTT
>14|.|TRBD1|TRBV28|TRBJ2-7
CASRRTGSSYEQYF
TGTGCCAGCAGACGGACAGGGAGCTCCTACGAGCAGTACTTC
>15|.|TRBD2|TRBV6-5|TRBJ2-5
CASSRGEGGGETQYF
TGTGCCAGCAGTCGGGGGGAGGGAGGAGGCGAGACCCAGTACTTC
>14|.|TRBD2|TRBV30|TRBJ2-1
CAWSGGLASNEQFF
TGTGCCTGGAGTGGGGGACTAGCTAGCAATGAGCAGTTCTTC
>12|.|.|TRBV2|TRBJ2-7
CASSESSYEQYF
TGTGCCAGCAGTGAGAGTTCCTACGAGCAGTACTTC
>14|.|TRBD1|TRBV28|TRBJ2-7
CASSFSGTDYEQYF
TGTGCCAGCAGTTTCTCCGGGACAGACTACGAGCAGTACTTC
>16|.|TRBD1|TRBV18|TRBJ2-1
CASSPLTGDLYNEQFF
TGTGCCAGCTCACCGTTGACAGGGGACCTCTACAATGAGCAGTTCTTC
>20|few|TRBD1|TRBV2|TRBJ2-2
CASSEISGQGAILNTGELFF
TGTGCCAGCAGTGAAATAAGCGGACAGGGGGCGATTCTGAACACCGGGGAGCTGTTTTTT
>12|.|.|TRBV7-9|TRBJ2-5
CASRPSWETQYF
TGTGCCAGCAGACCTAGCTGGGAGACCCAGTACTTC
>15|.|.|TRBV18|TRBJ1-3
CASSPAAGAGNTIYF
TGTGCCAGCTCACCAGCAGCAGGGGCTGGAAACACCATATATTTT
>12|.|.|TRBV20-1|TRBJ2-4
CSANDSKNIQYF
TGCAGTGCTAATGACAGCAAAAACATTCAGTACTTC
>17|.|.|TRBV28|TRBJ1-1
CASVPRETVLMNTEAFF
TGTGCCAGCGTGCCTAGAGAGACAGTACTTATGAACACTGAAGCTTTCTTT
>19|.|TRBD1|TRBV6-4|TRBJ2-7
CASSDRHEGMDRGAYEQYF
TGTGCCAGCAGTGACCGCCACGAGGGTATGGACAGGGGAGCCTACGAGCAGTACTTC
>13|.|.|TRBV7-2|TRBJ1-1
CASSSSGNTEAFF
TGTGCCAGCAGCTCTTCCGGGAACACTGAAGCTTTCTTT
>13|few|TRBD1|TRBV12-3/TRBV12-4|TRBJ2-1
CASSQRGRNEQFF
TGTGCCAGCAGCCAAAGGGGGCGGAATGAGCAGTTCTTC
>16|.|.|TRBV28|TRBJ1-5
CASSVGTGGIHQPQHF
TGTGCCAGCAGTGTAGGAACTGGGGGGATCCATCAGCCCCAGCATTTT
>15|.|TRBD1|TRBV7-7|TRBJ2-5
CASSLAVDRVETQYF
TGTGCTAGCAGCTTAGCGGTGGACAGGGTAGAGACCCAGTACTTC
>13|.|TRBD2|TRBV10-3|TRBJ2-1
CAMSSGGDNEQFF
TGTGCCATGTCATCGGGGGGGGACAATGAGCAGTTCTTC
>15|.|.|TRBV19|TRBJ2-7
CASSIESGMGYEQYF
TGTGCCAGTAGTATAGAGTCGGGGATGGGTTACGAGCAGTACTTC
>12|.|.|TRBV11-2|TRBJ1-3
CASSQSGNTIYF
TGTGCCAGCAGCCAATCTGGAAACACCATATATTTT
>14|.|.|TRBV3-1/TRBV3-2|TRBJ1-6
CASSQAFGNSPLHF
TGTGCCAGCAGCCAAGCATTTGGCAATTCACCCCTCCACTTT
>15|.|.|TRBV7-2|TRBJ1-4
CASSLGPGRNEKLFF
TGTGCCAGCAGCTTAGGGCCAGGCCGTAATGAAAAACTGTTTTTT
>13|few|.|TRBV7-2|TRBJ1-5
CASSFTQGQPQHF
TGTGCCAGCAGCTTCACACAGGGACAGCCCCAGCATTTT
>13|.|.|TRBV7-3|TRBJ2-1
CASSPGVYNEQFF
TGTGCCAGCAGCCCCGGGGTCTACAATGAGCAGTTCTTC
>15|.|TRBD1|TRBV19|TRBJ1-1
CASSIGTGIDTEAFF
TGTGCCAGTAGTATTGGGACAGGGATCGACACTGAAGCTTTCTTT
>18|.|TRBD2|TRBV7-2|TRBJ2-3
CASSSRLAGEVSTDTQYF
TGTGCCAGCAGCTCCAGACTAGCGGGAGAAGTTAGCACAGATACGCAGTATTTT
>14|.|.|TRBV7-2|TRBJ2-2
CASSLGHNTGELFF
TGTGCCAGCAGCTTGGGACACAACACCGGGGAGCTGTTTTTT
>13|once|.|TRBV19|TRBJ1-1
CASSRGGKAEAFF
TGTGCCAGTAGTCGGGGGGGAAAAGCTGAAGCTTTCTTT
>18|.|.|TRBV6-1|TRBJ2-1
CASSGVSSSQSSYNEQFF
TGTGCCAGCAGTGGGGTGAGTAGTAGCCAGAGCTCCTACAATGAGCAGTTCTTC
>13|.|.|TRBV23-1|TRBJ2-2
CAGEELNTGELFF
TGCGCCGGAGAAGAACTTAACACCGGGGAGCTGTTTTTT
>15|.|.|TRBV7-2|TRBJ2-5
CASSLGGRMQETQYF
TGTGCCAGCAGCTTAGGTGGGAGGATGCAAGAGACCCAGTACTTC
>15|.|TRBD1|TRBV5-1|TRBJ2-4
CASSPGWDRGNIQYF
TGCGCCAGCAGCCCGGGTTGGGACAGGGGGAACATTCAGTACTTC
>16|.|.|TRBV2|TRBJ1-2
CASSHSRDLADYGYTF
TGTGCCAGCAGTCACTCCAGGGACCTAGCGGACTATGGCTACACCTTC
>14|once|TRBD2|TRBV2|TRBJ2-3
CASGLAGVTDTQYF
TGTGCCAGCGGACTAGCGGGGGTCACAGATACGCAGTATTTT
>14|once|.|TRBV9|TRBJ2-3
CASSVEGDGDTQYF
TGTGCCAGCAGCGTAGAGGGGGACGGGGATACGCAGTATTTT
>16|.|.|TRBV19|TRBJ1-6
CASSIEGQGQGSPLHF
TGTGCCAGTAGTATAGAGGGGCAGGGGCAGGGGTCACCCCTCCACTTT
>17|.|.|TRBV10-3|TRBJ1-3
CAISDTIRDYSGNTIYF
TGTGCCATCAGTGATACGATTAGGGACTACTCTGGAAACACCATATATTTT